These 5 T cell receptor beta chains share one sample of origin, sequenced in a study of T cells expressing NK-cell markers. For each CDR3 protein, TCRdb gives one entry from its re-call of the 5' RACE reads, without DNA. The sample has some 440,000 distinct CDR3 sequences, and its top ten clones hold 1.4%. Sequenced: blood T cells: a sorted CD56 or NKG2C T cell subset, CD4+ or CD8+ T cells, or bulk PBMC T cells (not recorded which). The source is a woman in her 50s in good health.

CDR3 protein: CASSLKTANEQFF. V usage is TRBV5-1 and J usage is TRBJ2-1; the TRBD1 assignment by TCRdb is unverifiable without DNA. This CDR3 spans 13 amino acids. From germline, CDR1 is SGHRS and CDR2 YFSETQ.

This sequence joins TRBV10-3 and TRBJ2-7; TCRdb proposes TRBD1, but this gene call is untestable without DNA. In germline, CDR1 is ENHRY, CDR2 SYGVKD. This CDR3 region has 13 residues. This CDR3 reads CAINHAIQGEQYF.

This sequence joins TRBV4-1 and TRBJ1-3; there is no DNA to check the TCRdb D call of TRBD1. CDR1 and CDR2 from the germline V gene are MGHRA and YSYEKL. The CDR3 runs 16 residues. CDR3 in amino acids: CASSQPRLSSGNTIYF.

The J gene is TRBJ2-5, the V gene TRBV7-9. CDR3 length: 15 residues. The germline V gene encodes CDR1 SEHNR and CDR2 FQNEAQ (reference sequence). The CDR3 reads CASSLAPSLGETQYF.

The gene calls are TRBV4-2 and TRBJ1-1; TCRdb proposes TRBD1, but this gene call is untestable without DNA. Germline CDR1 reads LGHNA; CDR2 reads YNFKEQ. The CDR3 loop spans 13 amino acids. The CDR3 loop reads CASSQGDRGFAFF.